This is a list of T cell receptor beta chains from one sample in a study of blood T cell repertoires in COVID-19. Sequencing used immunoSEQ multiplex PCR; TCRdb keeps in-frame clones, though not all of them. The table has about 170,000 clones, around four fifths seen once; the top ten hold 14%. The sample taken for sequencing was peripheral blood. The receptors shown here come from a woman in her 70s with COVID-19, enrolled during active disease. Both conserved end residues are part of each CDR3. A D gene is named only where the DNA matches it firmly. Some rows have no size entry. The others give once, few or many, or a class for an expanded clone.

cdr3_aa,cdr3_nt,j_call,v_call,d_call,clone_size
CASSRDRDQPQHF,TGTGCCAGCAGCAGGGACAGGGACCAGCCCCAGCATTTT,TRBJ1-5,TRBV5-4,TRBD1,NA
CASSSTGGQPQHF,TGTGCCAGCAGTTCGACAGGGGGTCAGCCCCAGCATTTT,TRBJ1-5,TRBV6-5,TRBD1,NA
CSASGDLSGNTIYF,TGCAGCGCCTCAGGGGACCTCTCTGGAAACACCATATATTTT,TRBJ1-3,TRBV29-1,NA,NA
CASSLRGPPDEQYF,TGTGCCAGCAGCTTGAGGGGTCCCCCGGACGAGCAGTACTTC,TRBJ2-7,TRBV5-5,NA,NA
CASSFTPGRNEQFF,TGTGCCAGCAGTTTTACTCCAGGGAGGAATGAGCAGTTCTTC,TRBJ2-1,TRBV27,NA,NA
CASSLESRYEQYF,TGTGCCAGCAGCCTCGAGAGTCGTTACGAGCAGTACTTC,TRBJ2-7,TRBV3-1/TRBV3-2,NA,NA
CASRTPGQNYEQYF,TGTGCCAGCAGGACACCGGGACAAAACTACGAGCAGTACTTC,TRBJ2-7,TRBV6-5,NA,NA
CASSPFALQEGNEKLFF,TGCGCCAGCAGTCCCTTTGCACTACAAGAGGGCAATGAAAAACTGTTTTTT,TRBJ1-4,TRBV5-1,NA,NA
CASSPSAPGTGNNQPQHF,TGTGCCAGCAGCCCATCAGCACCTGGGACAGGGAACAATCAGCCCCAGCATTTT,TRBJ1-5,TRBV3-1/TRBV3-2,TRBD1,NA
CASSPKRAGETQYF,TGTGCCAGCAGCCCAAAAAGGGCAGGGGAGACCCAGTACTTC,TRBJ2-5,TRBV9,NA,NA
CASSFEGGRQGQYF,TGTGCCAGCAGTTTTGAGGGGGGGCGGCAGGGGCAGTACTTC,TRBJ2-7,TRBV28,NA,NA
CASSQLEQGIHTF,TGTGCCAGCAGCCAATTAGAACAGGGAATTCACACCTTC,TRBJ1-2,TRBV16,NA,few
CASSSGDRGGQFF,TGTGCCAGCAGCTCGGGTGACAGGGGCGGGCAGTTCTTC,TRBJ2-1,TRBV5-6,TRBD1,NA
CASTRQGGAWATQYF,TGTGCCAGCACCAGACAGGGGGGGGCTTGGGCGACCCAGTACTTC,TRBJ2-5,TRBV28,TRBD1,NA
CASSPGQGAYSNQPQHF,TGTGCCAGCTCACCAGGACAGGGGGCTTATAGCAATCAGCCCCAGCATTTT,TRBJ1-5,TRBV18,TRBD1,NA
CASSGGGLNTGELFF,TGTGCCAGTAGCGGGGGAGGTCTCAACACCGGGGAGCTGTTTTTT,TRBJ2-2,TRBV19,NA,once
CASRPGLINTEAFF,TGTGCCAGCAGACCGGGACTTATAAACACTGAAGCTTTCTTT,TRBJ1-1,TRBV6-5,NA,NA
CASTGQAGTDTQYF,TGTGCCAGTACCGGACAGGCGGGGACAGATACGCAGTATTTT,TRBJ2-3,TRBV19,NA,NA
CASSLGAGDPIKGQFF,TGTGCCAGCAGCTTAGGGGCGGGAGACCCTATTAAGGGGCAGTTCTTC,TRBJ2-1,TRBV7-9,TRBD2,NA
CASSARGLAGNTGELFF,TGCGCCAGCAGTGCGCGGGGACTAGCGGGGAACACCGGGGAGCTGTTTTTT,TRBJ2-2,TRBV10-1,TRBD2,NA
CASSEERLAGYEQYF,TGTGCCAGCAGTGAAGAGAGACTAGCGGGCTACGAGCAGTACTTC,TRBJ2-7,TRBV6-1,TRBD2,NA
CASSFGTGNQPQHF,TGTGCCAGTAGTTTCGGGACAGGGAATCAGCCCCAGCATTTT,TRBJ1-5,TRBV19,TRBD1,NA
CASSSPPYSGNTIYF,TGTGCCAGCAGTTCCCCTCCGTACTCTGGAAACACCATATATTTT,TRBJ1-3,TRBV28,NA,few
CASSLELARLVDGYTF,TGTGCCAGCAGCTTGGAGTTGGCCAGGTTGGTCGATGGCTACACCTTC,TRBJ1-2,TRBV5-6,NA,NA
CASSYQGLMTEAFF,TGTGCCAGCAGTTACCAGGGGTTGATGACTGAAGCTTTCTTT,TRBJ1-1,TRBV6-5,NA,NA
CASSLSGTRYEQYF,TGTGCCAGCAGTTTATCCGGGACAAGATACGAGCAGTACTTC,TRBJ2-7,TRBV28,NA,NA
CASSTDPSGNTIYF,TGTGCCAGCTCTACTGATCCTTCTGGAAACACCATATATTTT,TRBJ1-3,TRBV18,NA,few
CASSQDARGGGRGTQYF,TGTGCCAGCAGCCAAGATGCTAGGGGCGGGGGTCGAGGGACCCAGTACTTC,TRBJ2-5,TRBV3-1/TRBV3-2,TRBD2,NA
CASIDNPPGFDTQYF,TGTGCCAGCATAGATAACCCCCCGGGGTTCGACACCCAGTACTTC,TRBJ2-5,TRBV28,NA,few